This passage covers 13 T cell receptor beta chains from one sample sequenced in a study of blood T cell repertoires in COVID-19. Only in-frame clones appear in the TCRdb table, and some are missing; sequencing was by immunoSEQ multiplex PCR. The data hold approximately 46,000 clones, with approximately 70% observed a single time. The sequenced material came from peripheral blood. The source is a man aged 80 or over with acute or convalescent COVID-19.

V and J are TRBV27 and TRBJ1-6; D remains ambiguous. The ends were cut back, 2 bases at V and 0 bases at J, with 11 bases in the middle. The germline V gene encodes CDR1 MNHEY and CDR2 SMNVEV (reference sequence). The CDR3 loop spans 17 amino acids. CDR3 region: CASSLEAASSYNSPLHF. CDR3 nucleotide sequence: TGTGCCAGCAGTTTAGAGGCCGCGAGCTCCTATAATTCACCCCTCCACTTT.

This sequence joins TRBV27 and TRBJ2-3; no reliable D call. The CDR3 runs 16 residues. Germline-derived CDR1 and CDR2 are MNHEY and SMNVEV (reference sequence). The V end lost 7 bases, the J end lost 4 bases, and 21 bases lay between the germline ends. The CDR3 bases are TGTGCCAGCACCCAAAAAGCAGCAGGAAGATCAGATACGCAGTATTTT. This codes for CASTQKAAGRSDTQYF.

The chain is built from TRBV18 and TRBJ2-3; TRBD2 is a possible D gene (6 bases). Trimming cost V 6 bases and J 2 bases, with 15 bases left between them. From germline, CDR1 is KGHSH and CDR2 LQKENI. The CDR3 covers 15 residues. The CDR3 is CASSTRAGTTDTQYF. DNA of the CDR3: TGTGCCAGCTCCACACGAGCGGGTACCACAGATACGCAGTATTTT.

The rearrangement joins TRBV28 to TRBJ2-6; D may be TRBD2 (5 bases). Trimming took off 6 bases at V and 0 bases at J, with 18 bases between the two ends. CDR1 is MDHEN and CDR2 is SYDVKM in the germline V gene. This CDR3 spans 18 amino acids. CDR3 region: CASRKGKGTSSGANVLTF. In nucleotides, the CDR3 is TGTGCCAGCAGGAAAGGCAAAGGAACTAGCTCTGGGGCCAACGTCCTGACTTTC.

This clone was detected only a few times. The V call is TRBV15, the J call TRBJ1-3; no definite D call. Germline-derived CDR1 and CDR2 are LNHNV and YYDKDF (reference sequence). This CDR3 comprises 17 residues. The V gene lost 0 bases and the J gene lost 0 bases, with 12 bases spanning the gap. The CDR3 DNA follows: TGTGCCACCAGCAGAGATGGAGGTTTGAGCTCTGGAAACACCATATATTTT. It specifies CATSRDGGLSSGNTIYF.

The chain uses TRBV7-9 and TRBJ2-1; 13 bases are a match to TRBD2. With V trimmed by 2 bases and J by 8 bases, 6 bases remained unmatched. Germline CDR1 SEHNR, CDR2 FQNEAQ (reference sequence). The CDR3 is 16 residues long. CDR3 nucleotides: TGTGCCAGCAGCTTAAGGACTAGCGGGAGCGGCGATGAGCAGTTCTTC. Translating it yields CASSLRTSGSGDEQFF.

On this clone itself: The CDR3 carries no conserved terminal phenylalanine or tryptophan, so it likely arises from a read error. No DNA is shown, since the ends of the CDR3 on it are uncertain; the CDR3 is the one TCRdb lists. The CDR3 is CAWSLAGGRHGL. The gene calls are TRBV30 and TRBJ2-4; the D call of TRBD2 is as the table states it, not checked on the DNA. The CDR3 extends over 12 residues, inclusive of both ends. Germline lookup yields CDR1 GTSNPN and CDR2 SVGIG (reference sequence).

The chain links TRBV7-8 to TRBJ2-3; 8 bases match TRBD2. The junction had 5 bases not matched to a gene; V was cut back by 4 bases and J by 5 bases. Germline values: CDR1 SGHVS, CDR2 FQNEAQ. The CDR3 length is 14 residues. CDR3 nucleotide sequence: TGTGCCAGCAGCTCAGAGCGGGAGAAAGATACGCAGTATTTT. Encoded protein: CASSSEREKDTQYF.

This clone showed up just a few times. The chain couples TRBV7-9 to TRBJ2-1; 8 nucleotides match TRBD2. The CDR3 runs to 15 residues. Trimming took 6 bases from V and 6 from J; bases not matched to a gene: 10. The germline gives CDR1 SEHNR, CDR2 FQNEAQ (reference sequence). This CDR3 is CASRRGLAATNEQFF. The DNA of the CDR3 is TGTGCCAGCAGACGTGGACTAGCCGCCACCAATGAGCAGTTCTTC. The full variable domain, in which reference TRBV7-9 and TRBJ2-1 provide the parts outside the CDR3, is DTGVSQNPRHKITKRGQNVTFRCDPISEHNRLYWYRQTLGQGPEFLTYFQNEAQLEKSRLLSDRFSAERPKGSFSTLEIQRTEQGDSAMYLCASRRGLAATNEQFFGPGTRLTVL.

CDR3 protein: CASSQLSGSGTDTQYF. The CDR3 coding sequence is TGTGCCAGCAGCCAACTTAGCGGGAGCGGCACAGATACGCAGTATTTT. This chain connects TRBV3-1 (or the pseudogene TRBV3-2) to TRBJ2-3; TRBD2 agrees at 9 bases. Per germline, CDR1 LGHDT and CDR2 YNNKEL (reference sequence). This CDR3 comprises 16 residues. V gave up 2 bases and J gave up 1 base; unmatched junction bases: 4.

The chain is built from TRBV12-5 and TRBJ1-3; 8 positions match TRBD1. The CDR3 loop spans 14 amino acids. The germline gives CDR1 LGHNT, CDR2 FRNRAP. V shed 1 base, J shed 8 bases, and the junction held 4 bases outside the gene matches. The CDR3 region is CASGLETGVDTIYF. As DNA, the CDR3 is TGTGCTAGTGGTTTGGAGACAGGGGTAGACACCATATATTTT. Drawing the rest from reference TRBV12-5 and TRBJ1-3, the complete variable domain is DARVTQTPRHKVTEMGQEVTMRCQPILGHNTVFWYRQTMMQGLELLAYFRNRAPLDDSGMPKDRFSAEMPDATLATLKIQPSEPRDSAVYFCASGLETGVDTIYFGEGSWLTVV.

This sequence joins TRBV28 and TRBJ2-3, with TRBD2 identical over 9 bases. The CDR3 spans 16 residues. The germline V gene has CDR1 MDHEN and CDR2 SYDVKM. V shed 6 bases and J 6 bases; nucleotides not matched to a gene: 13. The CDR3 DNA reads as TGTGCCAGCAGCAGTCGCGGTAGCGGGAGAAGGGATACGCAGTATTTT. Amino acid sequence: CASSSRGSGRRDTQYF.

The chain combines TRBV7-9 with TRBJ2-7, with TRBD2 matching 11 bases. Germline trimming cut 3 bases from V and 5 bases from J; bases unmatched to any gene: 3. The V gene's germline CDR1 is SEHNR and CDR2 FQNEAQ (reference sequence). The CDR3 extends over 14 amino acids. The CDR3: CASSLLAGGHEQYF. The CDR3 DNA reads TGTGCCAGCAGCTTGCTAGCGGGAGGACACGAGCAGTACTTC.